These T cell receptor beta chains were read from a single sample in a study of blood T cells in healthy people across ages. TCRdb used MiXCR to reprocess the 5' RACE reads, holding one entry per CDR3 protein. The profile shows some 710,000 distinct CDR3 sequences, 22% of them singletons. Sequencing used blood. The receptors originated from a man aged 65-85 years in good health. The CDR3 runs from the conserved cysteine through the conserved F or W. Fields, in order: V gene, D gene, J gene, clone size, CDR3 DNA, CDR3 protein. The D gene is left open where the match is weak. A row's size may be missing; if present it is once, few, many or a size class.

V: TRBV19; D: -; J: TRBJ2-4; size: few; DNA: TGTGCCAGTAGCCTCCGGGAACGGGGAAACATTCAGTACTTC; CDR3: CASSLRERGNIQYF
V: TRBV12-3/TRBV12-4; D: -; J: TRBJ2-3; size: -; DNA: TGTGCCAGCAGTTTTGATAGCGGTAGAACAGGGGATACGCAGTATTTT; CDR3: CASSFDSGRTGDTQYF
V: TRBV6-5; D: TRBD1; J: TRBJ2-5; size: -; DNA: TGTGCCAGCAGTTACACGAGTCCGGGACAGGGGGGAGAGACCCAGTACTTC; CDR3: CASSYTSPGQGGETQYF
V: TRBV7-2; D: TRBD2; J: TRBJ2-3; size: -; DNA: TGTGCCAGCAGCCTGGGAGCGGGGGTCACAGATACGCAGTATTTT; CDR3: CASSLGAGVTDTQYF
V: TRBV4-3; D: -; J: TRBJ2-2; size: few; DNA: TGCGCCAGCAGCCAAGTGGGCACCGGGGAGCTGTTTTTT; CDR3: CASSQVGTGELFF
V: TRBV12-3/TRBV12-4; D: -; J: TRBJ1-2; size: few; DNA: TGTGCCAGCAGTATTAGTGGGGGGCCGAACTATGGCTACACCTTC; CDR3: CASSISGGPNYGYTF
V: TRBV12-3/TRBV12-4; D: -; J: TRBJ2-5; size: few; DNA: TGTGCCAGCAGTTTTGTGCAAGAGACCCAGTACTTC; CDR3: CASSFVQETQYF
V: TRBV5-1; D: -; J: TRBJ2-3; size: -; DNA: TGCGCCAGCAGCATTACTACTGGACAGATCACAGATACGCAGTATTTT; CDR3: CASSITTGQITDTQYF
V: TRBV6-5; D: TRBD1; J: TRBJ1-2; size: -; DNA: TGTGCCAGCAGTTACTCGATTTTCCTGACAGGGGGACAGGGCTACACCTTC; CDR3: CASSYSIFLTGGQGYTF
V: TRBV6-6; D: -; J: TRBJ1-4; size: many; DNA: TGTGCCAGCGGTGAGGGGCCGTGGGAAAAACTGTTTTTT; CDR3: CASGEGPWEKLFF
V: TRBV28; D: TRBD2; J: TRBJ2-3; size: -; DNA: TGTGCCAGCAGGGACGCGGGGGGTGTAGATACGCAGTATTTT; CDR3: CASRDAGGVDTQYF
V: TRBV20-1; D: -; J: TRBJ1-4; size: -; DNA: TGCAGTGCTCGCGCACCTGAAAAACTGTTTTTT; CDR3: CSARAPEKLFF
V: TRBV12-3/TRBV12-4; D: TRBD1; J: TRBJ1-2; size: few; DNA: TGTGCCAGCAGTCCCGGGACAGGGATCTATGGCTACACCTTC; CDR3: CASSPGTGIYGYTF
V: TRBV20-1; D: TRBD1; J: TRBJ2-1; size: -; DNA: TGCAGTGCTGGCGAGGGGGCTGTGAGAAACAATGAGCAGTTCTTC; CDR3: CSAGEGAVRNNEQFF
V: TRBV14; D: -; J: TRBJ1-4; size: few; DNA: TGTGCCAGCAGCCAAGTCGAGGGACACAATGAAAAACTGTTTTTT; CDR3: CASSQVEGHNEKLFF
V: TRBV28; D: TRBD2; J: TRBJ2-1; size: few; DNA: TGTGCCAGCCGGGGGGTCCAGAGCTCCTACAATGAGCAGTTCTTC; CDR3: CASRGVQSSYNEQFF
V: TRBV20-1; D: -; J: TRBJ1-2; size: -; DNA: TGCAGTCCCGGGGCGGCTGGCAGGTTCGCTAACTATGGCTACACCTTC; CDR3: CSPGAAGRFANYGYTF
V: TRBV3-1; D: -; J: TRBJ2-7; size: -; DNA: TGTGCCAGCAGCCCAGAGTTCGGCTACGAGCAGTACTTC; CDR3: CASSPEFGYEQYF
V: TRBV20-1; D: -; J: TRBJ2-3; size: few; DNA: TGCAGTGCTAGAAAGGTGACCGGCACAGATACGCAGTATTTT; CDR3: CSARKVTGTDTQYF
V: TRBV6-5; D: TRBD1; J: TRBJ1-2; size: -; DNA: TGTGCCAGCAGTTACGACGGACAGGCCCATGGCTACACCTTC; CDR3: CASSYDGQAHGYTF
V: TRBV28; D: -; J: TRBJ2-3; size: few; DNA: TGTGCCAGCCTGGGGGGTAAGACGCAGTATTTT; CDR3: CASLGGKTQYF
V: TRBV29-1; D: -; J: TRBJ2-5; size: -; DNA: TGCAGCGTTGAACGGCCAAGCCTCCAAGAGACCCAGTACTTC; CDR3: CSVERPSLQETQYF
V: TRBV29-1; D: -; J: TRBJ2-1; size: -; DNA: TGCAGCGTTGAGGGAGTTAACAATGAGCAGTTCTTC; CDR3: CSVEGVNNEQFF
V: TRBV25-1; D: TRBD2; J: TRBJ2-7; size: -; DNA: TGTGCCAGCAGTGGCCCGTCAAAGCGGGAGGGCCTCTACGAGCAGTACTTC; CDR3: CASSGPSKREGLYEQYF
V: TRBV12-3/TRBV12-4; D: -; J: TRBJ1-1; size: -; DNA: TGTGCCAGCCAGGTTACTAGGGACACTGAAGCTTTCTTT; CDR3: CASQVTRDTEAFF
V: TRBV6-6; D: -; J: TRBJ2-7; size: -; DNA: TGTGCCAGCAGCCCCGGATCAGACAGGCCGGGGCCAAAAGAGCAGTACTTC; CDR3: CASSPGSDRPGPKEQYF
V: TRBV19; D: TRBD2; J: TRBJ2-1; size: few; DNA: TGTGCCAGCAGAGACGGGACTAGCGGCAACAATGAGCAGTTCTTC; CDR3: CASRDGTSGNNEQFF
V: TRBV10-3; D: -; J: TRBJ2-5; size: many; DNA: TGTGCCATCAGTGAGTCCGGCCGAGGGGAGACCCAGTACTTC; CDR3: CAISESGRGETQYF
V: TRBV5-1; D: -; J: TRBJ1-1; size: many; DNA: TGCGCCAGCAGCCTGGACATGAACACTGAAGCTTTCTTT; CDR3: CASSLDMNTEAFF
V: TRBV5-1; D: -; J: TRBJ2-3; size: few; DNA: TGCGCCAGCAGCTTGTTCTGGGGCCCCCTCACCACAGATACGCAGTATTTT; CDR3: CASSLFWGPLTTDTQYF
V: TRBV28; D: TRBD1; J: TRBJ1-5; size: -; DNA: TGTGCCAGCACCGACAGGGCCTTTGGCCAGCATTTT; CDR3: CASTDRAFGQHF
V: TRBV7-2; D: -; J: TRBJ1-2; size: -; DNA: TGTGCCAGCAGCGTGGGGTATAGCTATGGCTACACCTTC; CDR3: CASSVGYSYGYTF